This T cell receptor beta chain was sequenced in a study of beta chain features in type 1 diabetes. Whole-study context: Over all samples combined, fewer than 140,000,000 sorted cells were examined. Notes on the study in general: All four CD4+ subsets of Type 1 diabetes patients contained TCRB CDR3s that were moderately but significantly shorter.

For this clone: What it binds is unknown.

Reverse transcription of all isolated RNA meant that expressed TCRB transcripts were sequenced. Produced via immunoSEQ multiplex PCR; TCRdb's table is partial and in-frame only. The table includes some 290,000 clones, around 15% detected once. The V gene lost 1 base and the J gene lost 5 bases, with 9 bases spanning the gap. This CDR3 is 13 amino acids long. Per the germline V gene, CDR1 is GTSNPN and CDR2 is SVGIG (reference sequence). A single heparinised blood sample, averaging around 110 mL, was obtained per donor. The sequence came from a man aged 30 to 39 with type 1 diabetes. The rearrangement uses TRBV30 and TRBJ2-1; D not resolved. Sequencing was performed on naive CD4+ T cells from blood. CDR3 protein: CAWSGNNNNEQFF. CDR3 sequence (DNA): TGTGCCTGGAGTGGTAACAATAACAATGAGCAGTTCTTC.